The following is a T cell receptor (beta chain) sequence with its context. Its antigen is as yet unknown. The data derive from a study of memory CD4+ T cells and cytomegalovirus serostatus. Broader study findings: Suggested: most of the CMV-linked TCR signature lies in CD4+ memory cells.

Profiled with immunoSEQ multiplex PCR; TCRdb holds only in-frame clones, not every one. The sample has approximately 50,000 clones, roughly three quarters seen once. Germline loops: CDR1 SGHAT, CDR2 FQNNGV. The V gene end was trimmed by 6 bases and the J gene end by 1 base; junction bases not matched to a gene: 9. The CDR3 extends over 18 amino acids. Single viable CD3+CD4+CD8-CD45RO+ cells were sorted as the memory CD4+ T cells. The sequence came from an adult in good health and CMV-seronegative. Sequenced material: memory CD4+ T cells from blood. The chain recombines TRBV11-2 with TRBJ2-6; 10 bases align to TRBD1. CDR3 coding DNA: TGTGCCAGCAGGGCACCGGGACAGGGGTTTTCTGGGGCCAACGTCCTGACTTTC. Its protein product is CASRAPGQGFSGANVLTF.